The sample holds one count of the clone carrying this T cell receptor beta chain. The germline V gene encodes CDR1 SGHNT and CDR2 YYREEE (reference sequence). Trimming pared 2 bases from V and 3 bases from J, leaving 9 bases between. The CDR3 is made up of 13 amino acids. These data belong to a study of blood T cell repertoires in COVID-19. About the study: Samples of COVID-19 (acute and convalescent) were obtained from the United States, Italy and Spain.

Assay: immunoSEQ multiplex PCR; the TCRdb copy retains only in-frame clones and omits some. The repertoire holds 100,000 to 150,000 clones, with roughly 88% as singletons. Sequencing was done on a sample of peripheral blood. The TCR originated in a woman over 75 with acute or convalescent COVID-19. The V gene is TRBV5-4, the J gene TRBJ2-7, with a weak D call TRBD1 (6 bases). CDR3 amino acids: CASSLEGGYEQYF. The CDR3 region has the DNA TGTGCCAGCAGCTTAGAAGGGGGCTACGAGCAGTACTTC.